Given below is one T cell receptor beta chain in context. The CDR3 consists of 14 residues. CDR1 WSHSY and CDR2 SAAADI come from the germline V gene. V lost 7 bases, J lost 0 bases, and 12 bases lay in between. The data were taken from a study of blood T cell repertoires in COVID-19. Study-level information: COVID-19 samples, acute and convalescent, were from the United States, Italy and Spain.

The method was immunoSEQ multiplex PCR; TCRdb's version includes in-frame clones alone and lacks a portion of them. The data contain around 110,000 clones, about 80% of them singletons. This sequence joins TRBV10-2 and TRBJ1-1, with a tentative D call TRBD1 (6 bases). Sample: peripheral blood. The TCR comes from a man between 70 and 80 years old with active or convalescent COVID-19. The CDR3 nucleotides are TGCGCCAGCACTTGGGACATGTTGAACACTGAAGCTTTCTTT. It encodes CASTWDMLNTEAFF.